The source of this T cell receptor beta chain is a study of T-cell memory formation after mild COVID-19 (dated by TCRdb to the early 2020s). Context from the whole study: TCR sequence clusters from the two donors were found to be largely donor specific. Two young, previously healthy adult volunteers, one female and one male, were included in the cohort. T-cell clones expanding and contracting after mild COVID-19 in a couple of donors were tracked by longitudinal TCRalpha and TCRbeta repertoire sequencing. What the authors observed across the whole study: Clones that contracted from day 15 to 85 showed balanced CD4/CD8 phenotypes, whereas a second wave of clones that expanded from day 15 to 37 leaned towards CD4+. Some responding clones were found in pre-infection memory, which suggests that pre-existing cross-reactive memory T cells took part in the SARS-CoV-2 response. Contracting CD4+ clones appeared mostly in the CM and EM memory subsets, whereas CD8+ clones were enriched in EMRA. Only two mild cases were covered by the study, and larger cohorts that include severe cases with pre-infection samples were considered necessary. SARS-CoV-2 specificity of the second-wave clones peaking on day 37 was not confirmed.

TCRdb shows the sequencer as Illumina NovaSeq 6000. TCRalpha and TCRbeta cDNA libraries were built by 5'RACE with constant-segment primers, adding sample barcodes and unique molecular identifiers. Trizol reagent was used to extract RNA from every sample. The libraries were amplified in two PCR steps, and the second step added a second sample barcode and Illumina TruSeq adapters. Libraries were sequenced on an Illumina NovaSeq with 2 x 150 bp paired-end reads. Under the source paper's analysis protocol: Reads were demultiplexed and collapsed into UMI-guided consensus sequences with migec v1.2.7. Using mixcr v2.1.11, UMI consensuses were aligned to TRA and TRB V and J templates and then assembled into clonotypes. Clonotypes were classified as expanded or contracted when called significant by both edgeR and NoisET, with noise models trained on biological replicates. For edgeR calls, the thresholds were a false discovery rate-adjusted p below 0.01 and a log2 fold-change of 1. As an exploratory analysis of dynamics, max-normalized trajectories of the 1000 most abundant clonotypes were examined with PCA combined with hierarchical clustering. Each responding clone was given a CD4 or CD8 phenotype based on the CD4+ and CD8+ repertoires, which had been sequenced separately. TCRdb cleaned the public reads at Q25 with fastp, built clones with MiXCR and kept in-frame beta chains. Rows merge per CDR3 protein into single entries with the most common DNA and genes. Clone size and V and J calls follow TCRdb, not the original study. This sample comprises around 150,000 distinct CDR3 sequences, around a tenth of them detected only once. Clones ranked in the top ten supply roughly 3.8% of the sample.

The CDR3 spans 14 residues, from the cysteine through the phenylalanine. Only the CDR3 DNA stays, 42 bases, in frame from base 1. CDR1 is given as DFQATT and CDR2 as SNEGSKA, both from the germline V gene (reference sequence). Germline trimming amounts to 1 base on V and 4 bases on J, with 3 as the count of junction bases outside the gene matches. The table lists this clonotype with a few counts. It lacks a known antigen. Base quality data are lacking; no much larger clone is found one base away. Ficoll-Paque density gradient centrifugation was the method used to isolate PBMCs. The rearranged segments are TRBV20-1 and TRBJ2-3, with 9 middle bases fitting TRBD2. This TCR was sampled from a young man who had mild COVID-19 (a few samples of this study predate the infection). The sample titles of this study are shuffled in the database, so cell type and time point are left out; the donor was told from shared clones. The sample comprised PBMCs or a T cell subset sorted from them (not recorded which). The DNA reads TGCAGTGCTAGAGTTGCGGGGGGGCCAGATACGCAGTATTTT. Its protein reads: CSARVAGGPDTQYF.